The 21 T cell receptor beta chains given below trace back to one sample, sequenced in a study of identical twins. TCRdb itself ran the 5' RACE reads through MiXCR, one entry per CDR3 protein. The sample consists of about 570,000 distinct CDR3 sequences, 9% to 10% of them appearing once. These same records also appear under a second study, on yellow fever vaccine responses in identical twins.

Material: PBMCs. The origin of the receptors is a woman aged 18-29 years in good health.

The sample holds many counts of this clonotype. The junction shows a germline mismatch at one end, possibly a read error. This CDR3 reads CASSSRGLSAF. DNA for the CDR3: TGTGCCAGCAGCTCTCGGGGACTTAGTGCCTTC. The V gene is TRBV12-3 or TRBV12-4, the J gene TRBJ2-7, with D tentatively TRBD2 (6 bases). CDR3 length: 11 amino acids.

The table lists this clonotype with a few counts. The rearrangement uses TRBV7-9 and TRBJ1-5; possible D gene TRBD1, 5 bases. This CDR3 has 16 amino acids. Trimming stripped 2 bases from V and 5 bases from J, with 16 bases between. Germline V gives CDR1 SEHNR, CDR2 FQNEAQ (reference sequence). The CDR3 nucleotides are TGTGCCAGCAGCTTACAGGGTACGCTAGGGGATCAGCCCCAGCATTTT. As protein: CASSLQGTLGDQPQHF.

This clonotype was picked up many times. The chain recombines TRBV3-1 with TRBJ1-1; D is unresolved. Trimming removed 2 bases from V and 9 bases from J, with 10 bases in between. Germline V gene lookup returns CDR1 LGHDT and CDR2 YNNKEL (reference sequence). The CDR3 has 12 residues. The CDR3: CASSQSNQKAFF. Written as DNA, the CDR3 is TGTGCCAGCAGCCAATCCAACCAAAAAGCTTTCTTT.

This clonotype was counted ten times or more. The chain couples TRBV30 to TRBJ2-7; no clear D. Germline V CDR1 and CDR2: GTSNPN, SVGIG (reference sequence). This CDR3 region has 14 residues. The ends were cut back, 1 base at V and 0 bases at J, with 10 bases in the middle. The CDR3 loop reads CAWSGLESSYEQYF. The CDR3 DNA is TGTGCCTGGAGTGGACTCGAGAGCTCCTACGAGCAGTACTTC.

The gene calls are TRBV5-1 and TRBJ1-1, with D possibly TRBD1 on 6 matching bases. This CDR3 has 16 amino acids. CDR1 and CDR2 (germline): SGHRS, YFSETQ. Trimming left V 1 base short and J 1 base short, with 14 bases between. The CDR3 region is CASSLWGGSPNTEAFF. The CDR3 region has the DNA TGCGCCAGCAGCTTGTGGGGGGGCTCTCCGAACACTGAAGCTTTCTTT.

The table lists this clonotype with a few counts. The V gene is TRBV5-4, the J gene TRBJ2-2; TRBD1 matches 9 bases. The CDR3 loop spans 19 amino acids. Germline V gene sequence: CDR1 SGHNT, CDR2 YYREEE (reference sequence). V lost 0 bases to trimming and J lost 1 base; unmatched junction nucleotides: 10. In DNA form, the CDR3 reads TGTGCCAGCAGCTTGGCCGGACAGGGGCGGCCCCTGAACACCGGGGAGCTGTTTTTT. Protein: CASSLAGQGRPLNTGELFF.

This clonotype occurred many times. This chain joins TRBV6-1 and TRBJ1-2; D is possibly TRBD1 (5 bases). V was clipped by 2 bases and J by 4 bases, with 8 bases between them. The CDR3 has 13 amino acids. Germline V gene lookup returns CDR1 MNHNS and CDR2 SASEGT. CDR3 amino acids: CASSERGVYGYTF. For the CDR3, the DNA is TGTGCCAGCAGTGAACGAGGGGTCTATGGCTACACCTTC.

In this sample, this clonotype turned up once. The chain is built from TRBV30 and TRBJ1-5; perhaps TRBD1 as D (6 bases). The CDR3 has 14 residues. The V end was cut by 3 bases, the J end by 5 bases, with 14 bases between. Germline CDR1 reads GTSNPN; CDR2 reads SVGIG (reference sequence). The CDR3 loop is CAWSGGQRDQPQHF. The DNA of the CDR3 is TGTGCCTGGAGCGGAGGACAGAGAGATCAGCCCCAGCATTTT.

The chain recombines TRBV7-8 with TRBJ2-7, with 7 bases identical to TRBD2. From germline, CDR1 is SGHVS and CDR2 FQNEAQ. This CDR3 has 14 residues. V dropped 5 bases and J dropped 2; count of bases not matched to a gene: 6. The CDR3, as DNA: TGTGCCAGCAGCCCGGCTCTAGCGGCCTACGAGCAGTACTTC. It specifies CASSPALAAYEQYF.

The chain joins TRBV3-1 to TRBJ2-7; TRBD1 agrees at 7 bases. The CDR3 loop spans 15 amino acids. Germline V lookup: CDR1 LGHDT, CDR2 YNNKEL (reference sequence). V lost 6 bases, J lost 3 bases, and 11 bases stayed unmatched. CDR3 residues: CASRKTGLSFYEQYF. The CDR3, as DNA: TGTGCCAGCAGGAAGACAGGGCTGTCCTTCTACGAGCAGTACTTC.

The chain carries TRBV3-1 and TRBJ2-5; TRBD2 aligns across 7 bases. Per the germline V gene, CDR1 is LGHDT and CDR2 is YNNKEL (reference sequence). V lost 0 bases, J lost 5 bases, and 9 bases stayed unmatched. This CDR3 is 16 amino acids long. The CDR3 here is CASSQDLLAGDETQYF. In DNA form, the CDR3 reads TGTGCCAGCAGCCAAGATCTGCTCGCGGGAGATGAGACCCAGTACTTC.

This chain connects TRBV28 to TRBJ2-1, with D hard to call. Trimming took 2 bases from V and 9 from J, leaving 8 bases between them. The CDR3 extends over 12 amino acids. Germline values: CDR1 MDHEN, CDR2 SYDVKM. CDR3 in DNA: TGTGCCAGCAGTTTACTGGTGAGTGAGCAGTTCTTC. Translating it yields CASSLLVSEQFF.

This clonotype was seen a few times. CDR3 in amino acids: CASSAIKREGLDEQFF. The CDR3 DNA reads as TGTGCCAGCAGCGCGATTAAGCGGGAGGGCCTAGATGAGCAGTTCTTC. The chain employs TRBV12-3 or TRBV12-4 and TRBJ2-1, with 10 nucleotides matching TRBD2. V dropped 6 bases and J dropped 8; count of bases not matched to a gene: 13. This CDR3 has 16 amino acids.

The rearrangement uses TRBV7-2 and TRBJ2-1; 8 bases are shared with TRBD1. This CDR3 region has 15 residues. Trimming removed 6 bases from V and 1 base from J; junction bases left unmatched: 5. In germline, CDR1 is SGHTA, CDR2 FQGNSA. CDR3 sequence reads: CASRKGQVSYNEQFF. The CDR3 region has the DNA TGTGCCAGCAGAAAGGGACAGGTATCCTACAATGAGCAGTTCTTC.

This clonotype was detected a few times. The V gene is TRBV20-1, the J gene TRBJ1-5; D is uncertain. V was clipped by 1 base and J by 3 bases, with 10 bases between them. CDR3 length: 14 residues. Germline CDR1 DFQATT, CDR2 SNEGSKA (reference sequence). DNA for the CDR3: TGCAGTGCTAGAGTCAACAGCCCCAATCAGCCCCAGCATTTT. Its protein product is CSARVNSPNQPQHF.

A few counts support this clonotype. V usage is TRBV5-1 and J usage is TRBJ2-1, with TRBD2 identical over 11 bases. Germline CDR1 and CDR2: SGHRS and YFSETQ. Trimming removed 6 bases from V and 7 bases from J; junction bases left unmatched: 6. The CDR3 loop spans 14 amino acids. CDR3 in amino acids: CASTNSGRGNEQFF. CDR3 DNA: TGCGCCAGCACCAATAGCGGGAGGGGTAATGAGCAGTTCTTC.

This clonotype was detected many times. The J gene is TRBJ2-3, the V gene TRBV27; tentatively, D is TRBD2 (6 bases). The germline CDR1 and CDR2 sequences are MNHEY and SMNVEV (reference sequence). This CDR3 is built from 15 residues. The germline V and J ends were trimmed by 4 bases and 0 bases, with 11 bases remaining between them. The CDR3 spells CASSSPRGSTDTQYF. The CDR3, as DNA: TGTGCCAGCAGTTCTCCTCGGGGGAGCACAGATACGCAGTATTTT.

The chain uses TRBV3-1 and TRBJ2-7; D is tentatively TRBD1 or TRBD2 (5 bases each). V was clipped by 4 bases and J by 6 bases, with 16 bases between them. From germline, CDR1 is LGHDT and CDR2 YNNKEL (reference sequence). The CDR3 is 14 residues long. CDR3 residues: CASSLGTTPGEQYF. The CDR3 bases are TGTGCCAGCAGCCTCGGGACGACCCCCGGCGAGCAGTACTTC.

The sample holds a few counts of this clonotype. The V and J genes are TRBV4-3 and TRBJ2-2; D not resolved. Germline lookup yields CDR1 LGHNA and CDR2 YSLEER. CDR3 length: 14 residues. Trimming took off 1 base at V and 2 bases at J, with 5 bases between the two ends. CDR3 in amino acids: CASSQASNTGELFF. The CDR3 DNA follows: TGCGCCAGCAGCCAAGCCAGTAACACCGGGGAGCTGTTTTTT.

The chain joins TRBV20-1 to TRBJ2-7; D is unclear. The V gene's germline CDR1 is DFQATT and CDR2 SNEGSKA (reference sequence). The CDR3 has 14 amino acids. V lost 6 bases to trimming and J lost 5 bases, with 20 bases between them. CDR3 sequence (DNA): TGCAGTGCCCAACGACTCGATCGGAGAAACGAGCAGTACTTC. It specifies CSAQRLDRRNEQYF.

This clonotype was counted at least ten times. V is TRBV12-3 or TRBV12-4 and J is TRBJ2-5; TRBD2 is a possible D gene (6 bases). V lost 3 bases and J lost 1, with 9 bases in between. The CDR3 covers 14 residues. CDR3 in DNA: TGTGCCAGCAGTTTCTCGCGGGGCCAAGAGACCCAGTACTTC. Its translation: CASSFSRGQETQYF.